This T cell receptor beta chain originates from a study of cytomegalovirus exposure and HLA in healthy donors. Turning to the study itself: Among about 190 million T cells, an earlier analysis found 117 million unique TCR beta sequences.

General study results and limits: The study put about 180 TCR beta chains on its list as cytomegalovirus-associated. Reportedly, HLA-A and HLA-B alleles of most subjects were accurately predicted from TCR beta. Within an earlier analysis, most TCR beta V segments proved productive either about 90% or about 30% of the time.

This clone was seen more than once but under ten times. Its specificity is not known. The germline V gene encodes CDR1 SGHAT and CDR2 FQNNGV. Trimming removed 5 bases at V and 4 bases at J, with 12 bases between. This CDR3 has 13 residues. The PCR was carried out with 60 Vbeta primers and 13 Jbeta primers. The assay was immunoSEQ multiplex PCR, and TCRdb's table has in-frame clones only and misses some. The sample holds some 140,000 clones, under 85% seen once. The sample comprised PBMCs. J is TRBJ2-7 and V is TRBV11-2, with a tentative D call TRBD1 (5 bases). This TCR was sampled from a man aged 30 to 45 in good health and CMV-seronegative. The CDR3 here is CASSTGRVYEQYF. As DNA, the CDR3 is TGTGCCAGCAGCACTGGCAGGGTATACGAGCAGTACTTC.